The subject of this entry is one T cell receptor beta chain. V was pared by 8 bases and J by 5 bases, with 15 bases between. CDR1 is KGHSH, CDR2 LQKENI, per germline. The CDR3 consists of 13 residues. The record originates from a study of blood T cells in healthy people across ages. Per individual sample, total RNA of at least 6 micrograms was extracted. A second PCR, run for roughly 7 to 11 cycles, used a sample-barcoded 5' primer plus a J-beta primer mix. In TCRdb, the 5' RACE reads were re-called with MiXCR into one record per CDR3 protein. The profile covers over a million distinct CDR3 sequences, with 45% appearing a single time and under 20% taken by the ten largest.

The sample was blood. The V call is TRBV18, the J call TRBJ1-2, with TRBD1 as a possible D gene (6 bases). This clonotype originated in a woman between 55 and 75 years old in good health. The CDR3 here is CASTRDIQYGYTF. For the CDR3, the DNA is TGTGCCAGCACCCGGGACATCCAATATGGCTACACCTTC.